This T cell receptor beta chain was sequenced for a study of OX40 agonist ivuxolimab in advanced cancers. Study-level background: The diagnoses of dose-escalation patients were hepatocellular carcinoma, melanoma, renal cell or head and neck cancer. Partial responses were achieved by three patients, of whom one had hepatocellular carcinoma and two had cutaneous melanoma.

Measured with immunoSEQ multiplex PCR; TCRdb has only the in-frame clones, and not every one. This table holds around 53,000 clones, around four fifths found once. The study's findings and limits: The study found that CD8+ T cells averaged more expanded clones than CD4+.

This CDR3 has 11 amino acids. Germline V gives CDR1 SGHTA, CDR2 FQGNSA. Deletions cut 1 base from V and 7 bases from J, with 5 bases between. This clone was picked up one time. Its specificity is unknown. The input for sequencing was CD4+ or CD8+ T cells sorted from blood, taken in a trial of the OX40 agonist ivuxolimab. This sequence joins TRBV7-2 and TRBJ2-7, with no clear D. This clonotype was sampled from an adult with an advanced solid tumor such as melanoma, head and neck, liver or kidney cancer. The CDR3 is CASSLVGEQYF. Written as DNA, the CDR3 is TGTGCCAGCAGCTTAGTTGGGGAGCAGTACTTC.